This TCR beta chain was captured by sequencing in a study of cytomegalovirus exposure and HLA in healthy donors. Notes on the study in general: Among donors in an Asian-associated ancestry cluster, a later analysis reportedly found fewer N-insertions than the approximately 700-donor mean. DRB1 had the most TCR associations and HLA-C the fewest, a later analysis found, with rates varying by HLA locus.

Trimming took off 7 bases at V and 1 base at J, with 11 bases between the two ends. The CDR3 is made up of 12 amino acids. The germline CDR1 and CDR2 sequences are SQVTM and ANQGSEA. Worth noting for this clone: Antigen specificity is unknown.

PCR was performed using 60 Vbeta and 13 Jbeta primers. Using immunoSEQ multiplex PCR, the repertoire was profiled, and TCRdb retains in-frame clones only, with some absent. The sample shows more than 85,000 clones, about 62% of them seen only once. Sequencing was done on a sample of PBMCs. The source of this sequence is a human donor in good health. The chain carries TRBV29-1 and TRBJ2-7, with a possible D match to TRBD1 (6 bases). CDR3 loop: CSAQGQSYEQYF. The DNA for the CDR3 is TGCAGCGCCCAAGGACAGTCCTACGAGCAGTACTTC.